The clone carrying this TCR beta chain was seen only a few times. The CDR3 spans 13 residues. V was pared by 6 bases and J by 1 base, with 8 bases between. In germline, CDR1 is LNHNV, CDR2 YYDKDF (reference sequence). TCRdb reprocessed the RT-PCR reads via MiXCR and lists one record per CDR3 protein. Of 650,000 to 800,000 distinct CDR3 sequences in the sample, approximately 18% were seen once. This entry belongs to a study of response to subunit inactivated influenza vaccine. This receptor was identified in a man aged 50 to 59 who received an inactivated influenza vaccine. V is TRBV15 and J is TRBJ2-3; D call uncertain. This material consisted of PBMCs from blood, taken about 5 days after vaccination. CDR3 region: CATRVRGTDTQYF. In DNA form, the CDR3 reads TGTGCCACCAGGGTAAGGGGCACAGATACGCAGTATTTT.